The 20 T cell receptor beta chains reported below all come from one sample, sequenced in a study of T-cell reconstitution after alpha-beta-depleted transplantation in children. The library targeted TCRbeta and was prepared with unique molecular identifiers. MiXCR, run by TCRdb on the PCR reads, gives a single entry per CDR3 protein. The sample lists 200,000 to 250,000 distinct CDR3 sequences; roughly 8% were seen once. Sequenced here: PBMCs, mostly from graft donor cells, sampled 180 days after TCRalphabeta/CD19-depleted stem cell transplant. Source of these receptors: a male patient younger than 18 who had a stem cell transplant for acute lymphoblastic leukemia, so the T cells may come from the graft donor.

This clonotype was detected many times. The V call is TRBV9, the J call TRBJ2-1, with a tentative D call TRBD2 (5 bases). The ends were cut back, 3 bases at V and 9 bases at J, with 28 bases in the middle. Germline V gene sequence: CDR1 SGDLS, CDR2 YYNGEE. The CDR3 extends over 18 amino acids. The CDR3 sequence: CASSGYPGRTGESGEQFF. Here the CDR3 DNA reads TGTGCCAGCAGCGGGTATCCTGGGCGGACCGGGGAGTCGGGTGAGCAGTTCTTC.

This clonotype was counted many times. This chain links TRBV12-3 or TRBV12-4 with TRBJ1-5; D gene uncertain. There are 13 residues in the CDR3. Trimming took off 6 bases at V and 2 bases at J, with 8 bases between the two ends. CDR3 nucleotides: TGTGCCAGCAGCCAGTTCGGCAATCAGCCCCAGCATTTT. Its translation: CASSQFGNQPQHF.

This clonotype was counted many times. The genes are TRBV27 and TRBJ1-5; 11 bases line up with TRBD1. The trim removed 5 bases at V and 4 bases at J, leaving 4 bases unmatched. CDR1 is MNHEY and CDR2 is SMNVEV in the germline V gene (reference sequence). CDR3 size: 15 residues. CDR3 nucleotide sequence: TGTGCCAGCAGTATGGGGGACAGGGGGAATCAGCCCCAGCATTTT. It translates to CASSMGDRGNQPQHF.

The chain couples TRBV6-1 to TRBJ2-7; D is ambiguous. The CDR3 totals 11 residues. The V gene's germline CDR1 is MNHNS and CDR2 SASEGT. The V and J ends lost 7 bases and 9 bases respectively, with 13 bases between them. The CDR3 protein is CASTFTGVQYF. DNA for the CDR3: TGTGCCAGCACCTTCACGGGCGTGCAGTACTTC.

The V gene is TRBV29-1, the J gene TRBJ1-4, with D perhaps TRBD1 (6 bases). The V gene's germline CDR1 is SQVTM and CDR2 ANQGSEA. The V end lost 6 bases, the J end lost 7 bases, and 21 bases lay between the germline ends. CDR3 length: 15 residues. The CDR3 bases are TGCAGCGTAAGGGGGGCGCGTCAAGGGCCTGAAAAACTGTTTTTT. It translates to CSVRGARQGPEKLFF.

This clonotype was counted many times. The rearrangement uses TRBV20-1 and TRBJ2-7; D gene unclear. This CDR3 has 12 residues. Germline CDR1 reads DFQATT; CDR2 reads SNEGSKA (reference sequence). The V end was cut by 5 bases, the J end by 0 bases, with 8 bases between. DNA for the CDR3: TGCAGTGCTTGGTGGAGCTCCTACGAGCAGTACTTC. Translating it yields CSAWWSSYEQYF.

This clonotype was seen at least ten times. The CDR3 DNA reads as TGTGCCAGCAGTTTAGGTGGGGGCGAGCAGTACTTC. This encodes CASSLGGGEQYF. The chain carries TRBV28 and TRBJ2-7; either TRBD1 or TRBD2 may fit D (5 bases each). V dropped 2 bases and J dropped 6 bases, with 8 bases sitting between them. This CDR3 is 12 amino acids long. CDR1 and CDR2 (germline): MDHEN, SYDVKM.

Turning to this clonotype: A much larger clone lies one base from this, so it may be a read error. V usage is TRBV12-3 or TRBV12-4 and J usage is TRBJ1-2, with TRBD1 matching over 7 bases. Trimming cost V 6 bases and J 5 bases; bases outside gene matches: 9. This CDR3 region has 14 residues. CDR3 sequence reads: CASSWSRGLYGYTF. In nucleotides, the CDR3 is TGTGCCAGCAGCTGGTCCAGGGGGTTGTATGGCTACACCTTC.

This clonotype was counted at least ten times. The chain joins TRBV12-3 or TRBV12-4 to TRBJ2-1; D possibly corresponds to TRBD2 (7 bases). There are 16 residues in the CDR3. V was pared by 6 bases and J by 3 bases, with 18 bases between. The CDR3 DNA sequence: TGTGCCAGCAGGAGTAAGCGGGACACCTACTACAATGAGCAGTTCTTC. Encoded protein: CASRSKRDTYYNEQFF.

Many counts were recorded for this clonotype. The rearrangement uses TRBV5-1 and TRBJ2-4; possible D gene TRBD2, 6 bases. Germline CDR1 is SGHRS and CDR2 is YFSETQ. The CDR3 loop spans 15 amino acids. The V and J ends lost 3 bases and 13 bases respectively, with 23 bases between them. The CDR3 sequence is CASSSGGIAKILQYF. The DNA for the CDR3 is TGCGCCAGCAGCTCTGGGGGGATAGCCAAAATACTCCAGTACTTC.

This sequence joins TRBV29-1 and TRBJ2-1; D remains unclear. This CDR3 has 11 amino acids. V was pared by 0 bases and J by 10 bases, with 7 bases between. The germline gives CDR1 SQVTM, CDR2 ANQGSEA. CDR3 sequence (DNA): TGCAGCGTTGAAGATTATGGAGAGCAGTTCTTC. It codes for CSVEDYGEQFF.

This clonotype was seen ten or more times. V is TRBV20-1 and J is TRBJ1-5, with 7 positions matching TRBD1. The CDR3 length is 14 residues. V shed 7 bases, J shed 3 bases, and the junction held 9 bases outside the gene matches. CDR1 DFQATT and CDR2 SNEGSKA come from the germline V gene (reference sequence). In nucleotides, the CDR3 is TGCAGTGTCCTGACAGGGTTTTACAATCAGCCCCAGCATTTT. It translates to CSVLTGFYNQPQHF.

Regarding this clonotype: This could be a read error, since a much larger clone is one nucleotide away. The chain joins TRBV4-3 to TRBJ2-4, with D possibly being TRBD1 (5 bases). The length of the CDR3 is 16 residues. Per germline, CDR1 LGHNA and CDR2 YSLEER. The chain's CDR3 is CASSQDIGGAKYIQYF. Written as DNA, the CDR3 is TGCGCCAGCAGCCAAGATATCGGTGGGGCCAAATACATTCAGTACTTC.

With regard to this clonotype: This may come from a read error, since a much larger clone is one base off. This chain joins TRBV25-1 and TRBJ2-3, with D uncertain. The germline CDR1 and CDR2 sequences are MGHDK and SYGVNS. The length of the CDR3 is 15 residues. Written as DNA, the CDR3 is TGTTCCAGCAGTGAATCCAGGCCCCCCCCAGATACGCAGTATTTT. This codes for CSSSESRPPPDTQYF.

CDR3 residues: CSASHAEKAQVLHYGYTF. The CDR3 DNA follows: TGCAGTGCTAGCCACGCCGAGAAGGCCCAAGTCCTCCACTATGGCTACACCTTC. The chain links TRBV20-1 to TRBJ1-2, with D unresolved. The CDR3 is made up of 18 amino acids. The germline V and J ends were trimmed by 3 bases and 3 bases, with 26 bases remaining between them. Germline lookup yields CDR1 DFQATT and CDR2 SNEGSKA (reference sequence).

The table lists this clonotype with many counts. The rearrangement links TRBV5-6 to TRBJ2-5; a weak D match, TRBD2 (6 bases). The CDR3 totals 16 residues. V was pared by 6 bases and J by 0 bases, with 18 bases between. Germline V CDR1 and CDR2: SGHDT, YYEEEE. The CDR3 DNA reads TGTGCCAGCACATTTTCCGGGACTTCGTACCAAGAGACCCAGTACTTC. Amino acid sequence: CASTFSGTSYQETQYF.

This clonotype was counted many times. This rearrangement joins TRBV11-1 to TRBJ2-1; 7 bases match TRBD1. The CDR3 has 15 residues. With V trimmed by 5 bases and J by 9 bases, 13 bases remained unmatched. The germline CDR1 and CDR2 sequences are SGHAT and FQDESV (reference sequence). The chain's CDR3 is CASSLRMTGWTEQFF. Here the CDR3 DNA reads TGTGCCAGCAGCCTAAGAATGACAGGGTGGACTGAGCAGTTCTTC.

This clonotype occurred many times. The chain links TRBV20-1 to TRBJ1-6; D is ambiguous. Germline assignment: CDR1 DFQATT and CDR2 SNEGSKA (reference sequence). CDR3 length: 13 amino acids. Trimming took 4 bases from V and 5 from J, leaving 9 bases between them. DNA of the CDR3: TGCAGTGCTACACGGAGGGATAATTCACCCCTCCACTTT. Translation gives CSATRRDNSPLHF.

This clonotype was observed many times. The chain couples TRBV20-1 to TRBJ2-2; D call uncertain. CDR1 is DFQATT, CDR2 SNEGSKA, per germline (reference sequence). The CDR3 consists of 12 residues. The V end lost 3 bases, the J end lost 4 bases, and 6 bases lay between the germline ends. CDR3 region: CSARRFTGELFF. DNA of the CDR3: TGCAGTGCTAGGAGATTCACCGGGGAGCTGTTTTTT.

This clonotype was found many times. The rearrangement joins TRBV5-1 to TRBJ2-1; 14 bases match TRBD2. This CDR3 comprises 15 residues. With V trimmed by 4 bases and J by 9 bases, 6 bases remained unmatched. Looked up from germline, CDR1 is SGHRS and CDR2 is YFSETQ. The CDR3 nucleotides are TGCGCCAGCAGCCCCGGACTAGCGGGGGGCGGTGAGCAGTTCTTC. Translating gives CASSPGLAGGGEQFF.